Shown below are 7 T cell receptor beta chains from a single sample sequenced in a study of T cells after yellow fever vaccination. TCRdb ran MiXCR on the 5' RACE reads and lists one entry per CDR3 protein. The data show 200,000 or so distinct CDR3 sequences, 6.5% to 7.5% seen once. Sequencing was performed on CD4+ T cells sorted from PBMCs, taken on the day of the yellow fever booster vaccination. Receptors originate from a man aged 25 to 45 who received the YFV17D yellow fever vaccine.

This chain links TRBV7-6 with TRBJ2-3; TRBD1 matches 7 bases. Germline values: CDR1 SGHVS, CDR2 FNYEAQ. J lost 4 bases, V lost 6 bases, and 10 bases had no gene match. This CDR3 comprises 15 residues. The CDR3 is CASRSAQGIADTQYF. The DNA for the CDR3 is TGTGCCAGCAGATCCGCACAGGGGATTGCAGATACGCAGTATTTT. The variable domain in full, completed from reference TRBV7-6 and TRBJ2-3, reads GAGVSQSPRYKVTKRGQDVALRCDPISGHVSLYWYRQALGQGPEFLTYFNYEAQQDKSGLPNDRFSAERPEGSISTLTIQRTEQRDSAMYRCASRSAQGIADTQYFGPGTRLTVL.

The rearrangement links TRBV7-2 to TRBJ1-2, with 10 positions matching TRBD1. Germline V gene sequence: CDR1 SGHTA, CDR2 FQGNSA. The CDR3 has 14 amino acids. Germline trimming cut 6 bases from V and 6 bases from J; bases unmatched to any gene: 7. CDR3 in amino acids: CASRPTGTGDGYTF. The CDR3 region has the DNA TGTGCCAGCAGACCTACCGGGACAGGGGATGGCTACACCTTC.

The chain is built from TRBV5-1 and TRBJ2-7, with D perhaps matching TRBD1 (5 bases). The CDR3 has 14 residues. The germline gives CDR1 SGHRS, CDR2 YFSETQ. V shed 1 base and J shed 9 bases, with 17 bases lying between them. The chain's CDR3 is CASSLRGREGAQYF. The CDR3 DNA reads TGCGCCAGCAGCTTGAGGGGCAGGGAAGGAGCGCAGTACTTC.

This clonotype has just a few counts. The DNA for the CDR3 is TGTGCCTGGAGTGTAGGGCGGAATAATGAAAAACTGTTTTTT. Translation: CAWSVGRNNEKLFF. The V call is TRBV30, the J call TRBJ1-4; D remains unclear. In germline, CDR1 is GTSNPN, CDR2 SVGIG (reference sequence). V shed 0 bases and J shed 4 bases, with 9 bases lying between them. CDR3 length equals 14 residues.

This clonotype showed up many times. This chain joins TRBV12-3 or TRBV12-4 and TRBJ2-5; 7 bases line up with TRBD2. V gave up 8 bases and J gave up 13 bases; unmatched junction bases: 13. There are 12 residues in the CDR3. The DNA for the CDR3 is TGTGCCAGCGGAAACCGGGACTATTCTTCGTACTTC. Its protein product is CASGNRDYSSYF.

This clonotype showed up just a few times. J is TRBJ2-3 and V is TRBV15, with a tentative D call TRBD2 (7 bases). Germline loops: CDR1 LNHNV, CDR2 YYDKDF (reference sequence). The CDR3 is made up of 14 amino acids. Trimming left V 6 bases short and J 6 bases short, with 16 bases between. The CDR3 nucleotides are TGTGCCACCAGGGGGGGGGGCGATTTTGATACGCAGTATTTT. Translating it yields CATRGGGDFDTQYF.

The chain joins TRBV5-1 to TRBJ2-3, with no clear D. The V end lost 2 bases, the J end lost 3 bases, and 10 bases lay between the germline ends. Germline-derived CDR1 and CDR2 are SGHRS and YFSETQ. This CDR3 spans 14 amino acids. Here the CDR3 reads CASSFSSNTDTQYF. In DNA, the CDR3 is TGCGCCAGCAGCTTCTCGAGTAATACAGATACGCAGTATTTT.